This entry lists 5 T cell receptor beta chains sequenced from one sample in a study of PD-L1 blockade in urothelial cancer. Described time point: peripheral blood 6 weeks after treatment start. Sequencing was performed with immunoSEQ multiplex PCR; in TCRdb, only in-frame clones are kept and a portion is missing. The sample has about 36,000 clones, roughly 82% seen once; the top ten hold over 9.5%. The sequencing used PBMCs, collected around atezolizumab (anti-PD-L1) treatment. These receptor sequences come from a middle-aged man with urothelial cancer.

The genes are TRBV5-4 and TRBJ2-1, with D unclear. The germline gives CDR1 SGHNT, CDR2 YYREEE (reference sequence). Trimming took 0 bases from V and 8 from J, leaving 9 bases between them. CDR3 length: 13 residues. The CDR3: CASSLEPLDEQFF. For the CDR3, the DNA is TGTGCCAGCAGCTTGGAACCCTTAGATGAGCAGTTCTTC.

CDR3 nucleotides: TGTGCCAGCAGTTTAAGACAGTCCCCGCAAGAGACCCAGTACTTC. This gives the protein CASSLRQSPQETQYF. The chain couples TRBV28 to TRBJ2-5; tentative D call: TRBD1 (5 bases). Germline CDR1 MDHEN, CDR2 SYDVKM. The CDR3 runs 15 residues. V lost 2 bases, J lost 2 bases, and 12 bases lay in between.

V gene TRBV18 combines with J gene TRBJ1-5; D is unresolved. Germline CDR1 KGHSH, CDR2 LQKENI. This CDR3 is built from 13 residues. The V end lost 3 bases, the J end lost 8 bases, and 11 bases lay between the germline ends. The CDR3 nucleotides are TGTGCCAGCTCACCGGAATTGCAGGAGCCCCAGCATTTT. Its protein product is CASSPELQEPQHF.

The rearrangement joins TRBV28 to TRBJ2-1; 7 bases agree with TRBD1. Germline CDR1 MDHEN, CDR2 SYDVKM. The trim removed 5 bases at V and 8 bases at J, leaving 9 bases unmatched. The CDR3 loop spans 14 amino acids. Here the CDR3 reads CASSKSDRRHEQFF. Here the CDR3 DNA reads TGTGCCAGCAGTAAGTCGGACAGGAGACATGAGCAGTTCTTC. Looking up the rest from reference TRBV28 and TRBJ2-1 gives the full variable domain: DVKVTQSSRYLVKRTGEKVFLECVQDMDHENMFWYRQDPGLGLRLIYFSYDVKMKEKGDIPEGYSVSREKKERFSLILESASTNQTSMYLCASSKSDRRHEQFFGPGTRLTVL.

The J gene is TRBJ1-5, the V gene TRBV28, with 10 bases that match TRBD1. The V gene's germline CDR1 is MDHEN and CDR2 SYDVKM. The junction had 6 bases not matched to a gene; V was cut back by 3 bases and J by 4 bases. CDR3 length: 16 amino acids. CDR3 nucleotides: TGTGCCAGCAGTTTCTTCGGACAGGGGGGGAATCAGCCCCAGCATTTT. It translates to CASSFFGQGGNQPQHF.